This TCR beta chain was captured by sequencing in a study of blood T cell repertoires in COVID-19 (dated by TCRdb to between 2020 and 2021). Regarding the study in general: Collaborator samples came from the United States, Italy and Spain and covered acute and convalescent phases of COVID-19. The prospective study material was composed of cDNA or gDNA derived from T cells, B-cell-depleted T cells, or PBMCs. The dataset comprised deeply sampled blood TCRbeta repertoires from subjects exposed to, actively infected with, or recovered from COVID-19. The repertoires were released in a freely available public database meant as a resource for research on the immune response to SARS-CoV-2. Samples came from the ongoing ImmuneRACE study (first 160 participants) plus 1,254 subjects from 6 global collaborators. Nearly every sample came with metadata listing a de-identified subject ID, COVID-19 status, age in years and sex. Where HLA class I and class II types were available, the types were taken from metadata supplied by the sample provider, not from assay-based typing. The full study reports these points: The quantity of clinical and demographic metadata differed by source and by participant and was supplied without curation.

TCRbeta CDR3 regions were amplified from genomic DNA by means of the immunoSEQ Assay, a bias-controlled multiplex PCR. The study's own analysis went as follows. The number of nucleated cells in each sample was estimated from the amplification of reference gene primers within the assay. To quantify the absolute abundance of each unique TCRbeta CDR3 rearrangement, sequence reads were collapsed and filtered. For each sample, productive Simpson clonality was calculated by taking the square root of Simpson's diversity index across productive rearrangements. TCRdb's version of the immuneACCESS table is confined to in-frame rearrangements and falls short of the full clone set. An unresolved V gene accounts for under half of the shortfall where checked; the remainder is of unknown origin. The DNA gave D and trimming, while V, J and clone size come from that table. In this sample the table shows around 470,000 clones, roughly 88% of which occur a single time. The ten largest clones add up to 0.6% of the sample.

Enrolling through a virtual design, the prospective study's participants ranged in age from about 18 to 89 years and lived across 24 United States geographic areas. In the prospective study, participants were assigned to cohorts based on the clinical history participants reported in a screening survey and a study questionnaire. ImmuneRACE Cohort 3 recovered participants were defined by two consecutive negative NP/OP PCR tests, healthcare professional clearance, or symptom resolution. In the prospective study, whole blood, serum and a nasopharyngeal or oropharyngeal swab were collected from each participant by mobile phlebotomists. Participants in the prospective study had the option to provide additional blood draws and questionnaires over a roughly two-month period. Before DNA extraction, blood samples from the prospective study were shipped at room temperature or frozen. To note about this clone: Its antigen remains unidentified. Base qualities are missing; no much larger clone stands one base away.

Unmatched junction bases come to 6, with V trimmed by 2 bases and J by 8 bases. The CDR3 runs 14 amino acids, cysteine and phenylalanine included. Just CDR3 DNA is preserved here, 42 bases in frame from base 1. Based on the germline V gene, the CDR1 and CDR2 sequences are ENHRY and SYGVKD. This TCR was sampled from a man aged 18 to 29 who had recovered from COVID-19. The receptor chain draws on TRBV10-3 and TRBJ1-5, with 7 bases in between that match TRBD1. What was sequenced was PBMCs or T cells enriched from blood (not recorded which). The CDR3 corresponds to CAISERQGREPQHF. The DNA sequence is given as TGTGCCATCAGTGAGCGACAGGGTAGAGAGCCCCAGCATTTT.